The rows below give T cell receptor beta chains drawn from one sample of a study of blood T cell repertoires in COVID-19. The table came from immunoSEQ multiplex PCR; TCRdb's copy has only in-frame clones and leaves some out. Among fewer than 350,000 clones listed, around 89% were seen once. Sequencing input: peripheral blood. The receptors come from a man aged 35 to 55 with acute or convalescent COVID-19. The CDR3 runs from the conserved cysteine through the conserved F or W. A D gene is named only where the DNA matches it firmly. Where a row states a size, it is once, few, many or the class of an expanded clone; other rows omit it.

D	V	size	J	CDR3	DNA
TRBD1	TRBV11-2	NA	TRBJ1-3	CASSSIRDSLPSGNTIYF	TGTGCCAGCAGCTCCATACGGGACAGCCTGCCTTCTGGAAACACCATATATTTT
TRBD1	TRBV5-6	NA	TRBJ2-4	CASTLTGEGKNIQYF	TGTGCCAGCACCCTGACAGGGGAAGGCAAAAACATTCAGTACTTC
NA	TRBV4-1	NA	TRBJ1-1	CASSPQGARPTNTEAFF	TGCGCCAGCAGCCCGCAAGGGGCTCGCCCGACGAACACTGAAGCTTTCTTT
NA	TRBV27	NA	TRBJ1-2	CASSLSTGGIYGYTF	TGTGCCAGCAGTTTATCCACGGGAGGGATTTATGGCTACACCTTC
NA	TRBV18	NA	TRBJ1-1	CASSGQANTEAFF	TGTGCCAGCTCGGGACAAGCGAACACTGAAGCTTTCTTT
NA	TRBV6-5	once	TRBJ2-7	CASSYSIRGEQYF	TGTGCCAGCAGTTACTCGATAAGGGGGGAGCAGTACTTC
TRBD1	TRBV4-1	NA	TRBJ2-6	CASSLTRQGNSGANVLTF	TGCGCCAGCAGCTTAACCCGACAGGGAAATTCTGGGGCCAACGTCCTGACTTTC
TRBD2	TRBV9	once	TRBJ2-1	CASSVAGLAYEQFF	TGTGCCAGCAGCGTAGCTGGACTAGCCTATGAGCAGTTCTTC
NA	TRBV27	NA	TRBJ1-2	CASSRRTAEFGGYTF	TGTGCCAGCAGTCGGAGGACAGCCGAGTTCGGGGGCTACACCTTC
NA	TRBV6-5	NA	TRBJ2-7	CASDSSYEQYF	TGTGCCAGCGACAGCTCCTACGAGCAGTACTTC
TRBD1	TRBV5-1	NA	TRBJ2-5	CASSLSGQGAETQYF	TGCGCCAGCAGCCTATCTGGACAGGGGGCAGAGACCCAGTACTTC
NA	TRBV30	NA	TRBJ2-3	CAWSLAWRTDTQYF	TGTGCCTGGAGCCTAGCATGGAGGACAGATACGCAGTATTTT
NA	TRBV15	NA	TRBJ2-7	CATSRTGDSYEQYF	TGTGCCACCAGCAGGACAGGCGACTCCTACGAGCAGTACTTC
NA	TRBV5-6	NA	TRBJ1-2	CASSFPNLQGNYGYTF	TGTGCCAGCAGCTTCCCAAACCTTCAGGGGAACTATGGCTACACCTTC
NA	TRBV6-1	NA	TRBJ1-3	CASSEGTGNTIYF	TGTGCCAGCAGTGAGGGGACAGGAAACACCATATATTTT
TRBD1	TRBV5-1	NA	TRBJ1-6	CASSRATGDSPLHF	TGCGCCAGCAGCCGGGCAACAGGGGACTCACCCCTCCACTTT
NA	TRBV4-1	NA	TRBJ2-7	CASSQDQGGTYEQYF	TGCGCCAGCAGCCAAGATCAGGGCGGTACCTACGAGCAGTACTTC
NA	TRBV7-9	NA	TRBJ2-1	CASSFSRNEQFF	TGTGCCAGCAGCTTTTCTAGGAATGAGCAGTTCTTC
TRBD1	TRBV11-2	NA	TRBJ1-4	CASSLGTGSEKLFF	TGTGCCAGCAGCTTGGGGACAGGGTCAGAAAAACTGTTTTTT
TRBD1	TRBV5-1	NA	TRBJ2-1	CASRDRGNEQFF	TGCGCCAGCAGGGACAGGGGGAATGAGCAGTTCTTC
TRBD2	TRBV2	once	TRBJ2-2	CASSRLAGVSGELFF	TGTGCCAGCTCGCGGCTAGCGGGGGTTTCCGGGGAGCTGTTTTTT
TRBD1	TRBV30	NA	TRBJ1-6	CAWSRGQDNSPLHF	TGTGCCTGGAGTCGAGGACAGGATAATTCACCCCTCCACTTT
NA	TRBV6-1	NA	TRBJ1-5	CASSEGYGDQPQHF	TGTGCCAGCAGTGAAGGATACGGGGATCAGCCCCAGCATTTT
TRBD1	TRBV11-2	NA	TRBJ1-2	CASSTSTGSSLYGYTF	TGTGCCAGCAGCACTTCGACAGGGAGCAGTCTCTATGGCTACACCTTC
NA	TRBV5-6	NA	TRBJ1-2	CASSPGQLTPSYGYTF	TGTGCCAGCAGCCCCGGACAGCTTACTCCGTCCTATGGCTACACCTTC
NA	TRBV29-1	NA	TRBJ1-1	CSVAWDTNTEAFF	TGCAGCGTAGCGTGGGACACGAACACTGAAGCTTTCTTT
TRBD1	TRBV28	NA	TRBJ1-5	CASSSGQGNQPQHF	TGTGCCAGCAGTAGCGGACAGGGCAATCAGCCCCAGCATTTT
NA	TRBV20-1	NA	TRBJ1-5	CSASSRGQPQHF	TGCAGTGCTAGTAGTCGCGGTCAGCCCCAGCATTTT
NA	TRBV24-1	NA	TRBJ1-5	CATSDPTRGGNQPQHF	TGTGCCACCAGTGACCCTACACGGGGGGGGAATCAGCCCCAGCATTTT
NA	TRBV9	NA	TRBJ2-1	CASSVGQVSYNEQFF	TGTGCCAGCAGCGTTGGGCAGGTGAGCTACAATGAGCAGTTCTTC
TRBD1	TRBV5-5	NA	TRBJ2-5	CASSLRDREGETQYF	TGTGCCAGCAGCCTACGGGACAGGGAGGGAGAGACCCAGTACTTC
NA	TRBV5-1	NA	TRBJ1-1	CASSFRGGTEAFF	TGCGCCAGCAGCTTCAGGGGCGGAACTGAAGCTTTCTTT
NA	TRBV6-4	NA	TRBJ2-3	CASRQGSYTDTQYF	TGTGCCAGCAGGCAGGGCTCCTACACAGATACGCAGTATTTT
TRBD1	TRBV5-1	NA	TRBJ1-3	CAREDRGRNTIYF	TGCGCCAGGGAGGACAGGGGGAGAAACACCATATATTTT
NA	TRBV24-1	NA	TRBJ2-3	CATSDGGRQGGETQYF	TGTGCCACCAGTGATGGGGGGAGACAGGGTGGTGAGACGCAGTATTTT
NA	TRBV7-9	once	TRBJ1-1	CASSLEAGEAFF	TGTGCCAGCAGCTTAGAGGCCGGGGAAGCTTTCTTT
NA	TRBV4-1	NA	TRBJ1-1	CASSLEGTRDTEAFF	TGCGCCAGCAGCCTAGAGGGGACAAGGGACACTGAAGCTTTCTTT
TRBD1	TRBV11-2	NA	TRBJ1-2	CASSLETGANYGYTF	TGTGCCAGCAGCTTAGAGACAGGGGCTAACTATGGCTACACCTTC
NA	TRBV5-4	NA	TRBJ1-2	CASYTARDYGYTF	TGTGCCAGCTACACGGCCCGGGACTATGGCTACACCTTC
TRBD1	TRBV6-5	NA	TRBJ1-3	CASSLTGGDGNTIYF	TGTGCCAGCAGCCTGACAGGGGGCGACGGAAACACCATATATTTT